A single sample is the source of the 8 T cell receptor beta chains below, sequenced in a study of spatial heterogeneity in lung cancer. Whole-study findings and limits: Higher tumor mutation counts went along with higher counts of expanded intratumoral alpha and beta TCRs.

Indicated time point: sample taken at primary tumor resection. These TCRs are of unknown antigen specificity. TCRdb reprocessed the 5' RACE reads via MiXCR and lists one record per CDR3 protein. The table records about 10,000 distinct CDR3 sequences, around 10% of them present only once. The sequencing used lung tumor tissue, collected at surgery. The receptor set was obtained from a male donor with early-stage non-small cell lung cancer.

This clonotype was seen at least ten times. The library was prepared for alpha chains; this beta chain is a stray read, so its frequency means little. V is TRBV6-1 and J is TRBJ2-1; 7 bases line up with TRBD1. The germline CDR1 and CDR2 sequences are MNHNS and SASEGT. This CDR3 has 15 amino acids. J gave up 9 bases and V 3 bases, and 11 bases lay outside the gene matches. Here the CDR3 reads CASSEFATGVGEQFF. Here the CDR3 DNA reads TGTGCCAGCAGTGAGTTTGCAACAGGGGTAGGTGAGCAGTTCTTC.

This clonotype was picked up a small number of times. In a library made to pick up alpha chains, this beta chain is a stray read with a size that means little. This chain uses TRBV4-1 with TRBJ1-6; D is perhaps TRBD1 (6 bases). V was clipped by 2 bases and J by 3 bases, with 14 bases between them. This CDR3 region has 17 residues. Germline-derived CDR1 and CDR2 are MGHRA and YSYEKL. In DNA form, the CDR3 reads TGCGCCAGCAGCCAATCCACCGGACAGCTCTATAATTCACCCCTCCACTTT. It specifies CASSQSTGQLYNSPLHF.

Judged by abundance, this clonotype is medium-sized (0.01 to 0.1%). The library was built for alpha chains, so this beta chain is an off-target read and its size means little. The V call is TRBV29-1, the J call TRBJ2-2; 10 positions agree with TRBD1. Germline V gives CDR1 SQVTM, CDR2 ANQGSEA. This CDR3 has 14 amino acids. With V trimmed by 5 bases and J by 4 bases, 4 bases remained unmatched. The CDR3 sequence is CSVRGQGGTGELFF. CDR3 bases: TGCAGCGTTCGCGGACAGGGGGGCACCGGGGAGCTGTTTTTT.

This clonotype came up many times. With the library built for alpha chains, this beta chain is off target and its frequency is not meaningful. The genes are TRBV7-9 and TRBJ1-2; D is unclear. The germline V and J ends were trimmed by 3 bases and 4 bases, with 12 bases remaining between them. This CDR3 is 14 amino acids long. Germline V gives CDR1 SEHNR, CDR2 FQNEAQ (reference sequence). As DNA, the CDR3 is TGTGCCAGCAGCTTTCAAACAGCCTTCTATGGCTACACCTTC. It encodes CASSFQTAFYGYTF.

A note on this clonotype: With the library built for alpha chains, this beta chain is off target and its frequency is not meaningful. The chain uses TRBV29-1 and TRBJ2-5; D is ambiguous. V lost 4 bases to trimming and J lost 5 bases, with 11 bases between them. This CDR3 spans 12 amino acids. The V gene's germline CDR1 is SQVTM and CDR2 ANQGSEA. CDR3 sequence reads: CSVAARTETQYF. CDR3 in DNA: TGCAGCGTTGCGGCCAGAACGGAGACCCAGTACTTC. The full variable domain, its missing parts supplied by reference TRBV29-1 and TRBJ2-5, is SAVISQKPSRDICQRGTSLTIQCQVDSQVTMMFWYRQQPGQSLTLIATANQGSEATYESGFVIDKFPISRPNLTFSTLTVSNMSPEDSSIYLCSVAARTETQYFGPGTRLLVL.

This clonotype was counted ten times or more. Being off target in a library aimed at alpha chains, this beta chain has a size of little meaning. The gene calls are TRBV19 and TRBJ2-7; tentatively, D is TRBD1 (5 bases). Germline lookup yields CDR1 LNHDA and CDR2 SQIVND (reference sequence). This CDR3 is 14 amino acids long. Trimming shortened V by 6 bases and J by 0 bases, and 12 bases separated the two germline ends. The CDR3 sequence: CASRRQPDSYEQYF. The CDR3 DNA sequence: TGTGCCAGTAGAAGACAGCCCGACTCCTACGAGCAGTACTTC.

This clonotype is categorized as medium-sized. With the library built for alpha chains, this beta chain is off target and its frequency is not meaningful. This rearrangement joins TRBV5-1 to TRBJ1-1; 10 nucleotides align to TRBD1. The germline V gene has CDR1 SGHRS and CDR2 YFSETQ. The CDR3 contains 13 residues. J was trimmed by 5 bases and V by 7 bases; bases with no gene match: 5. This chain's CDR3 is CASRWTGGTEAFF. In nucleotides, the CDR3 is TGCGCCAGCCGATGGACAGGGGGGACTGAAGCTTTCTTT.

In its sample, this clonotype was seen many times. The size of this beta chain means little, since it is a stray read in a library made for alpha chains. The V gene is TRBV2, the J gene TRBJ2-3; 10 nucleotides align to TRBD2. The CDR3 length is 15 residues. The germline gives CDR1 SNHLY, CDR2 FYNNEI. The V segment lost 6 bases and the J segment 0 bases; nucleotides outside the gene matches: 3. The CDR3 sequence: CASRGLADSTDTQYF. DNA of the CDR3: TGTGCCAGCAGAGGACTAGCGGATAGCACAGATACGCAGTATTTT. Full variable domain (outside the CDR3, taken from reference TRBV2 and TRBJ2-3): EPEVTQTPSHQVTQMGQEVILRCVPISNHLYFYWYRQILGQKVEFLVSFYNNEISEKSEIFDDQFSVERPDGSNFTLKIRSTKLEDSAMYFCASRGLADSTDTQYFGPGTRLTVL.